What follows are 3 T cell receptor beta chains derived from one specimen sequenced in a study of T-cell memory formation after mild COVID-19. Each CDR3 protein gets one entry after TCRdb re-called the 5' RACE reads with MiXCR. The table has 110,000 to 150,000 distinct CDR3 sequences, roughly 24% seen once. Sequenced: PBMCs or a T cell subset sorted from them (not recorded which). These receptors all stem from an adult woman who had mild COVID-19 (a few samples of this study predate the infection). Cell type and time point are not known.

This clonotype was picked up a small number of times. This chain links TRBV3-1 with TRBJ2-7; no firm D call. V was cut by 1 base and J by 6 bases, with 13 bases left in between. Germline CDR1 LGHDT, CDR2 YNNKEL (reference sequence). This CDR3 is built from 14 residues. In DNA form, the CDR3 reads TGTGCCAGCAGCCAAGCTCAGGACCCAGGCGAGCAGTACTTC. It yields the protein CASSQAQDPGEQYF.

The chain couples TRBV30 to TRBJ2-5; TRBD2 aligns across 11 bases. Trimming removed 3 bases from V and 5 bases from J; junction bases left unmatched: 14. The CDR3 length is 17 residues. The V gene's germline CDR1 is GTSNPN and CDR2 SVGIG (reference sequence). This CDR3 reads CAWSLGLAGGSKETQYF. CDR3 nucleotide sequence: TGTGCCTGGAGCCTCGGGCTAGCGGGGGGTTCTAAGGAGACCCAGTACTTC.

This clonotype has more than one count but fewer than ten. V and J are TRBV6-2 or TRBV6-3 and TRBJ2-7; possibly TRBD1 for D (6 bases). The V gene lost 8 bases and the J gene lost 5 bases, with 13 bases spanning the gap. Germline loops: CDR1 MNHEY, CDR2 SVGEGT. CDR3 length equals 12 residues. The CDR3 bases are TGTGCCAGCGGAGTGGGGGCCCACGAGCAGTACTTC. Translation gives CASGVGAHEQYF.